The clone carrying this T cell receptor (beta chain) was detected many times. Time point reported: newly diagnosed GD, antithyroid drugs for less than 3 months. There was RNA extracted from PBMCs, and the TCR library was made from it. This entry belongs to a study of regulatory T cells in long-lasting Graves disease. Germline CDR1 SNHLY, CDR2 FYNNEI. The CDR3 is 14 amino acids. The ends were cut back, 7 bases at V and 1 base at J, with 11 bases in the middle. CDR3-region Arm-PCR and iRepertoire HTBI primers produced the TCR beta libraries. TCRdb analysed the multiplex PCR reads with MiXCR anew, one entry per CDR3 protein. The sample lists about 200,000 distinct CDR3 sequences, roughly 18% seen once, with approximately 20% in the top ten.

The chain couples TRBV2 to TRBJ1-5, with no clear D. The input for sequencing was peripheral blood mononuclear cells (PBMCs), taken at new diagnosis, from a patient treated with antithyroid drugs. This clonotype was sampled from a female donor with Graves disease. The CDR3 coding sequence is TGTGCCAGCAAAATCGACGGAAGCAATCAGCCCCAGCATTTT. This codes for CASKIDGSNQPQHF.